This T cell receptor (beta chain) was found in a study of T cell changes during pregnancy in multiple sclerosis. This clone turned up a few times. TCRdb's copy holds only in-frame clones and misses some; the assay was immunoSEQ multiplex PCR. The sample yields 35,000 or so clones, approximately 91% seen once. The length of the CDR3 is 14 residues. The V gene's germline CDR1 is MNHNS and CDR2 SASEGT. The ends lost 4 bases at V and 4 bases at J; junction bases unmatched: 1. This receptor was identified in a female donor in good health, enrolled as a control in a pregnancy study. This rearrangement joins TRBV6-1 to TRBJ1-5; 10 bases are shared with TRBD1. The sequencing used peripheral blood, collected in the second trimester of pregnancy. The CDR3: CASSGDRGNQPQHF. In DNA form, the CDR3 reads TGTGCCAGCAGTGGGGACAGGGGAAATCAGCCCCAGCATTTT.